Listed here is a single T cell receptor (beta chain). What it binds is unknown. 13 Jbeta primers and 60 Vbeta primers were used for the PCR. Using immunoSEQ multiplex PCR, the repertoire was profiled, and TCRdb retains in-frame clones only, with some absent. The profile shows about 250,000 clones, roughly 80% of them singletons. The CDR3 is 13 residues long. V lost 3 bases and J 10 bases, leaving 10 bases between the germline ends. Germline V gene lookup returns CDR1 LNHDA and CDR2 SQIVND (reference sequence). This entry comes from a study of cytomegalovirus exposure and HLA in healthy donors. Study-level results: The study put some 150 TCR beta chains on its list as cytomegalovirus-associated.

V usage is TRBV19 and J usage is TRBJ1-6; D gene uncertain. This TCR derives from a girl aged 2 to 9 in good health and CMV-seronegative. Sequenced sample: PBMCs. DNA of the CDR3: TGTGCCAGTAGTATCCCGGGGTGCTCACCCCTCCACTTT. It translates to CASSIPGCSPLHF.